The 25 T cell receptor beta chains given below trace back to one sample, sequenced in a study of human thymus T cells. TCRdb keeps only in-frame clones here, not all; method: immunoSEQ multiplex PCR. The sample contains about 60,000 clones, approximately 93% of which appear only once. The material sequenced was blood. Receptor source: a boy under two years old with a congenital heart defect but otherwise immunologically healthy.

The chain carries TRBV4-2 and TRBJ1-2; unclear D gene. Germline V gives CDR1 LGHNA, CDR2 YNFKEQ. The CDR3 has 15 residues. Trimming took off 3 bases at V and 2 bases at J, with 13 bases between the two ends. In DNA, the CDR3 is TGTGCCAGCAGCCACGAATCCAGGAGGAACTATGGCTACACCTTC. Its translation is CASSHESRRNYGYTF.

The gene calls are TRBV28 and TRBJ2-7; 8 bases match TRBD2. V lost 6 bases, J lost 3 bases, and 28 bases stayed unmatched. Per germline, CDR1 MDHEN and CDR2 SYDVKM. The CDR3 runs to 21 residues. As DNA, the CDR3 is TGTGCCAGCAGAACCGGGACAATACGGCTAGCGGGCCTCCTGGCAGGCTACGAGCAGTACTTC. Translating it yields CASRTGTIRLAGLLAGYEQYF.

The chain carries TRBV10-3 and TRBJ1-3; D unclear. CDR3 size: 14 residues. Per the germline V gene, CDR1 is ENHRY and CDR2 is SYGVKD. Between the trimmed V and J ends, which lost 3 bases and 0 bases, there was a span of 6 bases. CDR3 in amino acids: CAISDSPSGNTIYF. CDR3 nucleotides: TGTGCCATCAGTGACAGCCCCTCTGGAAACACCATATATTTT.

V and J are TRBV6-1 and TRBJ2-3, with 8 nucleotides matching TRBD2. V lost 8 bases and J lost 0; bases outside the gene matches: 4. There are 14 residues in the CDR3. Germline CDR1 reads MNHNS; CDR2 reads SASEGT. CDR3 region: CASRGLGSTDTQYF. The CDR3 bases are TGTGCCAGCCGGGGACTAGGGAGCACAGATACGCAGTATTTT.

The genes are TRBV6-5 and TRBJ2-2; perhaps TRBD1 as D (5 bases). The CDR3 runs 11 residues. Germline-derived CDR1 and CDR2 are MNHEY and SVGAGI. Trimming shortened V by 8 bases and J by 6 bases, and 7 bases separated the two germline ends. The CDR3 DNA reads as TGTGCCAGCGAAGGGGCCGGGGAGCTGTTTTTT. As protein: CASEGAGELFF.

Worth noting for this clone: An end of the junction does not agree with germline; a read error may underlie this. The chain uses TRBV7-9 and TRBJ2-7; possible D gene TRBD1, 5 bases. Germline-derived CDR1 and CDR2 are SEHNR and FQNEAQ (reference sequence). The CDR3 covers 14 residues. The CDR3 region has the DNA TGTGCCAGCAGCTCAAACCAGGGCTCCAACGAGCAGTACTTC. This codes for CASSSNQGSNEQYF.

The chain employs TRBV13 and TRBJ2-3; 7 positions match TRBD2. The length of the CDR3 is 16 residues. V lost 5 bases and J lost 3; bases outside the gene matches: 11. Germline CDR1 and CDR2: PRHDT and FYEKMQ (reference sequence). CDR3 sequence: CASSTLGAGSTDTQYF. The CDR3 DNA sequence: TGTGCCAGCAGCACTCTGGGAGCGGGGAGTACAGATACGCAGTATTTT.

The chain couples TRBV19 to TRBJ2-7; D might be TRBD1 or TRBD2, each matching 6 bases. Germline assignment: CDR1 LNHDA and CDR2 SQIVND (reference sequence). The CDR3 is made up of 17 amino acids. Trimming left V 0 bases short and J 1 base short, with 16 bases between. This CDR3 reads CASSIDPPGATSYEQYF. CDR3 sequence (DNA): TGTGCCAGTAGTATAGATCCCCCGGGGGCGACGTCCTACGAGCAGTACTTC.

The V call is TRBV7-6, the J call TRBJ2-3; D not resolved. V was trimmed by 5 bases and J by 2 bases, leaving 11 bases between them. Germline V gene lookup returns CDR1 SGHVS and CDR2 FNYEAQ. The CDR3 is made up of 14 amino acids. The CDR3: CASSQTGFTDTQYF. CDR3 DNA sequence: TGTGCCAGCAGCCAGACGGGCTTCACAGATACGCAGTATTTT.

This rearrangement joins TRBV27 to TRBJ1-5; D is undetermined. Germline assignment: CDR1 MNHEY and CDR2 SMNVEV (reference sequence). The CDR3 contains 13 residues. V was clipped by 0 bases and J by 3 bases, with 3 bases between them. The CDR3 here is CASSLSHNQPQHF. CDR3 nucleotide sequence: TGTGCCAGCAGTTTATCCCACAATCAGCCCCAGCATTTT.

This clone was seen once. The chain couples TRBV6-1 to TRBJ2-7, with a tentative D call TRBD2 (6 bases). This CDR3 spans 14 amino acids. Germline lookup yields CDR1 MNHNS and CDR2 SASEGT. The germline V and J ends were trimmed by 3 bases and 1 base, with 10 bases remaining between them. The CDR3: CASSEAGRSYEQYF. As DNA, the CDR3 is TGTGCCAGCAGTGAGGCGGGAAGATCCTACGAGCAGTACTTC.

The rearrangement links TRBV5-4 to TRBJ2-7; tentatively, D is TRBD1 or TRBD2 (6 bases each). In germline, CDR1 is SGHNT, CDR2 YYREEE (reference sequence). CDR3 length equals 12 residues. V lost 2 bases, J lost 6 bases, and 9 bases lay in between. Here the CDR3 DNA reads TGTGCCAGCAGCTTACGGGGGCCCGAGCAGTACTTC. As protein: CASSLRGPEQYF.

This CDR3 reads CSVESTGTKETQYF. The DNA for the CDR3 is TGCAGCGTCGAAAGTACCGGGACAAAAGAGACCCAGTACTTC. The genes are TRBV29-1 and TRBJ2-5, with a possible D match to TRBD1 (6 bases). Germline V lookup: CDR1 SQVTM, CDR2 ANQGSEA. This CDR3 is built from 14 residues. Trimming left V 6 bases short and J 3 bases short, with 17 bases between.

The genes are TRBV28 and TRBJ1-1; possibly TRBD1 for D (6 bases). Trimming removed 5 bases at V and 4 bases at J, with 17 bases between. CDR3 length: 15 amino acids. Germline V CDR1 and CDR2: MDHEN, SYDVKM. Here the CDR3 reads CASSPHRGAGTEAFF. The CDR3 region has the DNA TGTGCCAGCAGTCCCCACCGGGGGGCAGGCACTGAAGCTTTCTTT. Together with reference TRBV28 and TRBJ1-1, the CDR3 gives the full variable domain: DVKVTQSSRYLVKRTGEKVFLECVQDMDHENMFWYRQDPGLGLRLIYFSYDVKMKEKGDIPEGYSVSREKKERFSLILESASTNQTSMYLCASSPHRGAGTEAFFGQGTRLTVV.

This chain joins TRBV10-3 and TRBJ1-3; D is undetermined. CDR3 length: 15 residues. Germline V lookup: CDR1 ENHRY, CDR2 SYGVKD. The V gene lost 2 bases and the J gene lost 0 bases, with 8 bases spanning the gap. The CDR3 is CAISEGESSGNTIYF. The CDR3 DNA follows: TGTGCCATCAGTGAGGGGGAGAGCTCTGGAAACACCATATATTTT.

This clone has just a few counts. J is TRBJ1-2 and V is TRBV5-1; 8 bases align to TRBD1. CDR3 length: 13 amino acids. The V gene end was trimmed by 4 bases and the J gene end by 4 bases; junction bases not matched to a gene: 3. Germline V gives CDR1 SGHRS, CDR2 YFSETQ. The CDR3 bases are TGCGCCAGCAGCGAAGGGACAGGCTATGGCTACACCTTC. Amino acids: CASSEGTGYGYTF. Using reference TRBV5-1 and TRBJ1-2 for the parts outside the CDR3, the full variable domain is KAGVTQTPRYLIKTRGQQVTLSCSPISGHRSVSWYQQTPGQGLQFLFEYFSETQRNKGNFPGRFSGRQFSNSRSEMNVSTLELGDSALYLCASSEGTGYGYTFGSGTRLTVV.

J is TRBJ1-3 and V is TRBV7-2; the D gene is possibly TRBD1 (6 bases). V was trimmed by 1 base and J by 8 bases, leaving 9 bases between them. CDR3 length: 13 amino acids. Germline CDR1 and CDR2: SGHTA and FQGNSA. In DNA form, the CDR3 reads TGTGCCAGCAGCTTAGAGCACAGGGACACCATATATTTT. This translates into CASSLEHRDTIYF.

This clone was picked up one time. The chain joins TRBV5-1 to TRBJ2-7; TRBD1 is a possible D gene (5 bases). The CDR3 sequence is 12 residues long. Germline V gene data show CDR1 as SGHRS and CDR2 as YFSETQ. Trimming cost V 3 bases and J 4 bases, with 8 bases left between them. This CDR3 is CASSSGHYEQYF. In nucleotides, the CDR3 is TGCGCCAGCAGCTCTGGACATTACGAGCAGTACTTC.

For the CDR3, the DNA is TGCGCCAGCAGCTTGGTTGGGACCGAGTACGAGCAGTACTTC. As protein: CASSLVGTEYEQYF. V is TRBV5-1 and J is TRBJ2-7; D may correspond to TRBD1 or TRBD2 (5 bases each). V was shortened by 0 bases and J by 4 bases, with 11 bases between the two germline ends. The CDR3 is 14 residues long. CDR1 is SGHRS, CDR2 YFSETQ, per germline.

This chain uses TRBV7-2 with TRBJ2-3; 10 bases are a match to TRBD2. Germline V CDR1 and CDR2: SGHTA, FQGNSA. V gave up 8 bases and J gave up 5 bases; unmatched junction bases: 16. The CDR3 is 17 amino acids. CDR3 amino acids: CASSRGSGGAGGDTQYF. CDR3 bases: TGTGCCAGCTCTAGAGGGAGCGGGGGGGCTGGGGGAGATACGCAGTATTTT.

The V call is TRBV11-2, the J call TRBJ2-1, with 8 nucleotides matching TRBD2. Per germline, CDR1 SGHAT and CDR2 FQNNGV. V was clipped by 2 bases and J by 7 bases; unmatched bases: 4. The CDR3 contains 14 residues. CDR3 in amino acids: CASSLPGGANEQFF. CDR3 coding DNA: TGTGCCAGCAGCTTACCGGGGGGGGCAAATGAGCAGTTCTTC. The whole variable domain, remainder taken from reference TRBV11-2 and TRBJ2-1, is EAGVAQSPRYKIIEKRQSVAFWCNPISGHATLYWYQQILGQGPKLLIQFQNNGVVDDSQLPKDRFSAERLKGVDSTLKIQPAKLEDSAVYLCASSLPGGANEQFFGPGTRLTVL.

The chain recombines TRBV7-2 with TRBJ1-1; 10 bases line up with TRBD1. The V gene end was trimmed by 1 base and the J gene end by 4 bases; junction bases not matched to a gene: 9. Germline CDR1 reads SGHTA; CDR2 reads FQGNSA. The CDR3 covers 17 residues. CDR3 sequence: CASSLGDRGPLGTEAFF. In nucleotides, the CDR3 is TGTGCCAGCAGCTTAGGGGACAGGGGCCCTCTGGGCACTGAAGCTTTCTTT. The complete variable domain, with remaining parts taken from reference TRBV7-2 and TRBJ1-1, reads GAGVSQSPSNKVTEKGKDVELRCDPISGHTALYWYRQSLGQGLEFLIYFQGNSAPDKSGLPSDRFSAERTGGSVSTLTIQRTQQEDSAVYLCASSLGDRGPLGTEAFFGQGTRLTVV.

The rearrangement joins TRBV27 to TRBJ2-1; TRBD1 or TRBD2 may be the D gene (5 bases each). The germline V gene encodes CDR1 MNHEY and CDR2 SMNVEV (reference sequence). Trimming took off 2 bases at V and 4 bases at J, with 12 bases between the two ends. CDR3 length: 15 amino acids. This chain's CDR3 is CASSLRGVKYNEQFF. The CDR3, as DNA: TGTGCCAGCAGTTTACGAGGGGTTAAATACAATGAGCAGTTCTTC.

The chain combines TRBV19 with TRBJ2-7; weak D call: TRBD1 (5 bases). V was shortened by 3 bases and J by 2 bases, with 14 bases between the two germline ends. CDR1 is LNHDA, CDR2 SQIVND, per germline (reference sequence). The CDR3 sequence is 15 residues long. CDR3 sequence (DNA): TGTGCCAGTAGTATTGGGTCAGGGATTCCCTACGAGCAGTACTTC. It translates to CASSIGSGIPYEQYF.

This chain connects TRBV10-1 to TRBJ2-3; 11 bases are shared with TRBD2. CDR1 WNHNN and CDR2 SYGVQD come from the germline V gene (reference sequence). J lost 4 bases, V lost 5 bases, and 5 bases had no gene match. The CDR3 has 15 amino acids. CDR3 region: CASSRLAGPADTQYF. CDR3 coding DNA: TGCGCCAGCAGTAGACTAGCGGGACCGGCAGATACGCAGTATTTT.